This TCR beta chain was recorded in a study of PD-L1 blockade in urothelial cancer. Background on the study: Earlier, patients had received 0 to 3 chemotherapy regimens.

Noted time point: peripheral blood 6 weeks after treatment start. Data came from immunoSEQ multiplex PCR; TCRdb stores just in-frame clones and leaves some out. The data contain around 62,000 clones, approximately 91% of them singletons. Looked up from germline, CDR1 is SGHDT and CDR2 is YYEEEE. This CDR3 region has 15 residues. Trimming pared 2 bases from V and 2 bases from J, leaving 11 bases between. Sample: PBMCs, taken around atezolizumab (anti-PD-L1) treatment. This chain links TRBV5-6 with TRBJ2-1; no clear D gene. The TCR sequence derives from a man aged 60 to 69 with urothelial cancer. CDR3 region: CASSFPVVPYNEQFF. CDR3 sequence (DNA): TGTGCCAGCAGCTTCCCGGTGGTGCCCTACAATGAGCAGTTCTTC.